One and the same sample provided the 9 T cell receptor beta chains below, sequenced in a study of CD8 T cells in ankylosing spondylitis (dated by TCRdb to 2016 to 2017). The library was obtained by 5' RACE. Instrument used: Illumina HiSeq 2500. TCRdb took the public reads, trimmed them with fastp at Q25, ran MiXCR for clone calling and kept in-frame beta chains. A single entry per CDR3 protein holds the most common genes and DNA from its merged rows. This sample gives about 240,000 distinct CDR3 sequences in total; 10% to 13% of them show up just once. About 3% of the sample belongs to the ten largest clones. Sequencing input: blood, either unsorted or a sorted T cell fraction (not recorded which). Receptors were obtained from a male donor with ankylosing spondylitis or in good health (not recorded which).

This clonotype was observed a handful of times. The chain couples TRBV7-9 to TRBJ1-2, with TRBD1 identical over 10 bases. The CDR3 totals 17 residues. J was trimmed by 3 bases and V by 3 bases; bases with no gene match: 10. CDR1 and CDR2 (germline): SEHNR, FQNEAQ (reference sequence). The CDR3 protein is CASSFLRDRGLYYGYTF. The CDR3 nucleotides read TGTGCCAGCAGCTTCCTCCGGGACAGGGGACTCTACTATGGCTACACCTTC.

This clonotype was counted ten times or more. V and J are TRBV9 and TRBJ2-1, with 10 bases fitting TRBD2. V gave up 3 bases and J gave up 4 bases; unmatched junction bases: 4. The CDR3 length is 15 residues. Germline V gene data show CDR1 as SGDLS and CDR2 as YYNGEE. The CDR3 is CASSGTSGTYNEQFF. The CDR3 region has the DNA TGTGCCAGCAGCGGGACTAGCGGCACTTACAATGAGCAGTTCTTC.

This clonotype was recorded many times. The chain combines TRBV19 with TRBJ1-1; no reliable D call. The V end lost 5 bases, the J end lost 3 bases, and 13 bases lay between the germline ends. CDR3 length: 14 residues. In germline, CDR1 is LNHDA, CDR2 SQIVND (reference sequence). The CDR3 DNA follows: TGTGCCAGTAGTCGGGGAGGCGGGGACACTGAAGCTTTCTTT. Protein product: CASSRGGGDTEAFF.

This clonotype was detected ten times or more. The DNA of the CDR3 is TGCAGTGCTCAGAAGGGGGCGGACTATGGCTACACCTTC. Its protein product is CSAQKGADYGYTF. The chain has TRBV20-1 and TRBJ1-2; 7 nucleotides match TRBD1. The V gene end was trimmed by 5 bases and the J gene end by 3 bases; junction bases not matched to a gene: 6. This CDR3 is built from 13 residues. Germline-derived CDR1 and CDR2 are DFQATT and SNEGSKA (reference sequence).

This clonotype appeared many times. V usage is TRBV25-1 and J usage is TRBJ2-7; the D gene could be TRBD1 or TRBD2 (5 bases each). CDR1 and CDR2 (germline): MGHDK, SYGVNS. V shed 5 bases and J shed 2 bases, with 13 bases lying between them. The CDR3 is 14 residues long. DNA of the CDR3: TGTGCCAGCAGTAAGGGGACGGTCCCCTACGAGCAGTACTTC. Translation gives CASSKGTVPYEQYF.

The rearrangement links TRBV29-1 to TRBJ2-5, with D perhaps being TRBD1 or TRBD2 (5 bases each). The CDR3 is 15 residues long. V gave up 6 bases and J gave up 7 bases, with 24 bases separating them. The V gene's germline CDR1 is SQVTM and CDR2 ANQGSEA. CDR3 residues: CSVVPGDGVSGTQYF. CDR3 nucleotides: TGCAGCGTCGTACCCGGGGACGGAGTCTCCGGGACCCAGTACTTC.

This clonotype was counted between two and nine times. The CDR3 protein is CASSFRLASYNEQFF. The CDR3, as DNA: TGTGCCAGCAGCTTTCGACTAGCATCTTACAATGAGCAGTTCTTC. V is TRBV9 and J is TRBJ2-1; 7 bases are shared with TRBD2. The V gene end was trimmed by 4 bases and the J gene end by 4 bases; junction bases not matched to a gene: 8. Germline lookup yields CDR1 SGDLS and CDR2 YYNGEE. CDR3 length: 15 amino acids.

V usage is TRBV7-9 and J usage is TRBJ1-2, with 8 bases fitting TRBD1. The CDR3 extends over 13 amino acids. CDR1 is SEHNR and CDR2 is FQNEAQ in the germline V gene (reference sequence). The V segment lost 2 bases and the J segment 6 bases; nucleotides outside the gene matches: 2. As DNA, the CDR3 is TGTGCCAGCAGCTTACAGGGGGCCGATGGCTACACCTTC. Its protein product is CASSLQGADGYTF.

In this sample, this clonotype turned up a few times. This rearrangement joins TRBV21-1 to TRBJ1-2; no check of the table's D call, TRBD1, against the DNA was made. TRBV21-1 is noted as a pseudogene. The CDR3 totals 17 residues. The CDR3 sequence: CASSVHQRGTEDYGYTF. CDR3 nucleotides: TGTGCCAGCAGCGTCCACCAAAGGGGGACAGAGGACTATGGCTACACCTTC.